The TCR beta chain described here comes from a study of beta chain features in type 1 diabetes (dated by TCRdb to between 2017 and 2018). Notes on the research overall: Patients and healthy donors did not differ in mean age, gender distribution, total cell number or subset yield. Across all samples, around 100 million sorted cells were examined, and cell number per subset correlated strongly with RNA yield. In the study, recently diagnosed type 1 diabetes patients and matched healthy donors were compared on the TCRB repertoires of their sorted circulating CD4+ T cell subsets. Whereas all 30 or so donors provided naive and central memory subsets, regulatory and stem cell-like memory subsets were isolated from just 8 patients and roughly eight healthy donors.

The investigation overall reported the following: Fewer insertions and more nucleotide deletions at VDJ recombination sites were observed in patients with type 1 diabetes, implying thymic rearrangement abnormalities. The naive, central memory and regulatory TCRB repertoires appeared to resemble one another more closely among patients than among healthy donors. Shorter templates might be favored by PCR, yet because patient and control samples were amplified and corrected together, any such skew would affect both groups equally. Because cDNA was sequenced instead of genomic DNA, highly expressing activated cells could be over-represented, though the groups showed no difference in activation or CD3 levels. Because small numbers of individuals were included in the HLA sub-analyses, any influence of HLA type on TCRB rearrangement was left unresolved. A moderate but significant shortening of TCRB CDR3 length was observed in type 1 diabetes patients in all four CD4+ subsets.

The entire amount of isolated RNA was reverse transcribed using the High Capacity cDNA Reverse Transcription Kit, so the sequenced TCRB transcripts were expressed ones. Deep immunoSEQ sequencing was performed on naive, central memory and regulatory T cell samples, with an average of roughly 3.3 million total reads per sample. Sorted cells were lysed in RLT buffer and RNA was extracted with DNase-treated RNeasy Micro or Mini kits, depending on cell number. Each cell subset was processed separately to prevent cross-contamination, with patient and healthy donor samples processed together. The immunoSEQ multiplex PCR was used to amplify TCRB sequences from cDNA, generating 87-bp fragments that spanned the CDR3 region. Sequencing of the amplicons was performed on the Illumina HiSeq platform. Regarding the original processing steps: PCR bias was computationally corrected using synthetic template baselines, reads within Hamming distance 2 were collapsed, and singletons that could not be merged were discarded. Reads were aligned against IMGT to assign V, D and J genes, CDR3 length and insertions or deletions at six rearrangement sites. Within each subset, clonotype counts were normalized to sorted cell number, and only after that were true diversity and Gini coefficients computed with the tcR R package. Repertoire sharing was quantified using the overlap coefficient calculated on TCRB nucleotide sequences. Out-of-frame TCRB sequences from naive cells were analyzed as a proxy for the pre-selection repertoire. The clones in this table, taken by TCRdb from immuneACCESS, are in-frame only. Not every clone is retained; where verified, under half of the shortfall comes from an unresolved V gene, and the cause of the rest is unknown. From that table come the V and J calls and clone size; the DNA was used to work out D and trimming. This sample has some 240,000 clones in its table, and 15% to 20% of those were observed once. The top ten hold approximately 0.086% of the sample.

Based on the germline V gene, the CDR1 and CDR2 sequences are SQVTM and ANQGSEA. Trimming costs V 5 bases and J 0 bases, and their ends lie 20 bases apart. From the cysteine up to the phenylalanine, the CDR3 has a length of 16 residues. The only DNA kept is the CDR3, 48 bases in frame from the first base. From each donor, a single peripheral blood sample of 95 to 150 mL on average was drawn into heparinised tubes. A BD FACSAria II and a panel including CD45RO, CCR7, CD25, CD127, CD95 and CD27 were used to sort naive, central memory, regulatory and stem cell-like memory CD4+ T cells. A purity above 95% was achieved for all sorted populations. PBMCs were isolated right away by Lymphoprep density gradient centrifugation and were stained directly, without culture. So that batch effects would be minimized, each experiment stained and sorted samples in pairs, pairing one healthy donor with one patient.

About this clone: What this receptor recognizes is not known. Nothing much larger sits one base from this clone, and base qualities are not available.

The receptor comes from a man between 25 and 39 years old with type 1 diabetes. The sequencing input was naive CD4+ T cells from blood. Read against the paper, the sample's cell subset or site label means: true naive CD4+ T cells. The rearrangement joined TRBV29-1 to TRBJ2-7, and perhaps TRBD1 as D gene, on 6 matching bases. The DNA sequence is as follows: TGCAGCGTTCGAGGGACCGGGACACTAAGCTCCTACGAGCAGTACTTC. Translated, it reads CSVRGTGTLSSYEQYF.